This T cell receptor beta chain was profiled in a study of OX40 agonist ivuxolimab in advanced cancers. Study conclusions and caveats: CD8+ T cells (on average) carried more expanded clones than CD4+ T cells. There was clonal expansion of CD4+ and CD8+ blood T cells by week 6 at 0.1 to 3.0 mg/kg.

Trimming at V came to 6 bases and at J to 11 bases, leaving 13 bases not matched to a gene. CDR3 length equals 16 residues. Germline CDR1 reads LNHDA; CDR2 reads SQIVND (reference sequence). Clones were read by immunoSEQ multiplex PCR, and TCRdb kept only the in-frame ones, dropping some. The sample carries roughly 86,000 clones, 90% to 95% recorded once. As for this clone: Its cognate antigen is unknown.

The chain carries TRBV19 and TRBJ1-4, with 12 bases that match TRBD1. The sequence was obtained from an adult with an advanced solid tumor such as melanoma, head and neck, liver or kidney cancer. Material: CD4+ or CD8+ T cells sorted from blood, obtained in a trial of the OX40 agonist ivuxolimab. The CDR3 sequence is CASSPGTGGWNRKLFF. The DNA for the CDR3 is TGTGCCAGTAGCCCCGGGACAGGGGGCTGGAATAGGAAACTGTTTTTT.